This T cell receptor (beta chain) was captured in a study of T-cell memory formation after mild COVID-19. About the study: Clustering of TCRs was largely donor specific.

General study results and limits: Later expanders leaned toward CD4+, whereas clones contracting from day 15 to 85 were balanced CD4/CD8. SARS-CoV-2 specificity of second-wave clones peaking day 37 was unconfirmed.

TCRdb independently ran MiXCR on the 5' RACE reads; one entry per CDR3 protein. This table holds 300,000 to 350,000 distinct CDR3 sequences, 15% to 20% found once. V lost 0 bases to trimming and J lost 7 bases, with 19 bases between them. CDR3 length: 18 residues. Germline-derived CDR1 and CDR2 are LGHNA and YSLEER. This clonotype was detected a few times. Its antigen is not known. Input material: PBMCs or a T cell subset sorted from them (not recorded which). The chain couples TRBV4-3 to TRBJ1-6; D is perhaps TRBD1 (6 bases). The source is a man in his late teens or twenties who had mild COVID-19 (a few samples of this study predate the infection). Cell type and time point are not known. The CDR3 coding sequence is TGCGCCAGCAGCCAAGACCGGGCCCCGGGGGCTGGGAATTCACCCCTCCACTTT. Its protein is CASSQDRAPGAGNSPLHF.